This T cell receptor beta chain was captured in a study of blood T cell repertoires in COVID-19. Study at large: The United States, Italy and Spain were the sources of the acute and convalescent COVID-19 samples. The analysed material was cDNA or gDNA that came from T cells, B-cell-depleted T cells, or PBMCs.

Authors' analysis steps: Researchers report that nucleated cell counts were estimated from reference gene primer amplification. Produced via immunoSEQ multiplex PCR; TCRdb's table is partial and in-frame only. The DNA was the basis for D and trimming; V, J and clone size are from that table. In the table there are approximately 290,000 clones, more than 85% of which are singletons. CDR1 and CDR2 from the germline V gene are MNHEY and SMNVEV (reference sequence). This CDR3 region has 14 residues. V dropped 2 bases and J dropped 5 bases, with 13 bases sitting between them. The specimen sequenced was peripheral blood. This TCR was recovered from a woman younger than 45 with COVID-19, enrolled during active disease. The genes are TRBV27 and TRBJ2-7; possible D gene TRBD1, 7 bases. CDR3 sequence (DNA): TGTGCCAGCAGTTTAGGGGGGACAGCCCACGAGCAGTACTTC. It specifies CASSLGGTAHEQYF.